This is a list of T cell receptor beta chains from one sample in a study of cytomegalovirus exposure and HLA in healthy donors. Profiling relied on immunoSEQ multiplex PCR, and the TCRdb table lists in-frame clones only, not all of them. The table records roughly 100,000 clones, 77% of them present only once. Sequences were obtained from PBMCs. The receptors stem from a female donor in good health and CMV-seronegative. CDR3s include the opening cysteine and the closing phenylalanine or tryptophan. The D gene is left open where the match is weak. Expanded clones are given a class, and other clones once, few, many or no size at all.

J gene	V gene	clone size	D gene	CDR3 protein	CDR3 DNA
TRBJ1-2	TRBV28	NA	NA	CASSFYKWRDPGYTF	TGTGCCAGCAGTTTCTATAAGTGGAGGGACCCTGGCTACACCTTC
TRBJ2-5	TRBV7-7	few	TRBD2	CASSAGLADETQYF	TGTGCTAGCAGCGCCGGACTAGCGGACGAGACCCAGTACTTC
TRBJ1-4	TRBV27	NA	NA	CASSLSGGTYKGEKLFF	TGTGCCAGCAGTTTATCGGGGGGTACATACAAGGGTGAAAAACTGTTTTTT
TRBJ2-7	TRBV6-1	NA	NA	CASCLASSYEQYF	TGTGCCAGCTGCCTAGCGTCCTCCTACGAGCAGTACTTC
TRBJ1-1	TRBV5-8	NA	NA	CASSETVEAFF	TGTGCCAGCAGTGAGACAGTTGAAGCTTTCTTT
TRBJ2-1	TRBV19	few	TRBD2	CASSIVPGTSGYNEQFF	TGTGCCAGTAGTATAGTCCCCGGGACTAGCGGTTACAATGAGCAGTTCTTC
TRBJ2-1	TRBV9	NA	TRBD1	CASRRSGQGNNEQFF	TGTGCCAGCAGGCGATCGGGACAGGGAAACAATGAGCAGTTCTTC
TRBJ1-2	TRBV6-5	once	TRBD1	CASSWTGQGYTF	TGTGCCAGCAGTTGGACAGGGCAGGGCTACACCTTC
TRBJ1-4	TRBV5-1	NA	NA	CASSSHDRKFEKLFF	TGCGCCAGCAGCTCCCATGACAGAAAGTTTGAAAAACTGTTTTTT
TRBJ1-5	TRBV5-1	NA	NA	CASSLDSNQPQHF	TGCGCCAGCAGCTTGGACAGTAATCAGCCCCAGCATTTT
TRBJ1-5	TRBV5-1	NA	NA	CASSLDSSNQPQHF	TGCGCCAGCAGCCTAGACAGTAGCAATCAGCCCCAGCATTTT
TRBJ2-7	TRBV30	NA	TRBD2	CAWSRGLSYEQYF	TGTGCCTGGAGTAGGGGACTATCCTACGAGCAGTACTTC
TRBJ1-5	TRBV6-1	NA	NA	CASSAPGGNQPQHF	TGTGCCAGCAGTGCCCCCGGGGGGAATCAGCCCCAGCATTTT
TRBJ1-4	TRBV9	NA	NA	CASSPQGPEKLFF	TGTGCCAGCAGCCCCCAGGGCCCCGAAAAACTGTTTTTT
TRBJ2-1	TRBV6-6	few	TRBD2	CASSTTSGGAYEQFF	TGTGCCAGCAGTACTACTAGCGGGGGGGCCTATGAGCAGTTCTTC